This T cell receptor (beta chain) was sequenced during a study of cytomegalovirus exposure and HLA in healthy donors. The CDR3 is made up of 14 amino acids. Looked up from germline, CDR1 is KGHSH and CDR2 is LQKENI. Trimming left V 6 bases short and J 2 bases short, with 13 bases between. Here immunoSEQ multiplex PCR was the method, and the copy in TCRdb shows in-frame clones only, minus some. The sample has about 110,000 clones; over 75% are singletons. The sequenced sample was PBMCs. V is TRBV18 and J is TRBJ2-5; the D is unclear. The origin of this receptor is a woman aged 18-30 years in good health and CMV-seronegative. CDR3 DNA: TGTGCCAGCTCCGCAGAACAATATCAAGAGACCCAGTACTTC. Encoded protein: CASSAEQYQETQYF. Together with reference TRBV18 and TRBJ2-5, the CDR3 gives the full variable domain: NAGVMQNPRHLVRRRGQEARLRCSPMKGHSHVYWYRQLPEEGLKFMVYLQKENIIDESGMPKERFSAEFPKEGPSILRIQQVVRGDSAAYFCASSAEQYQETQYFGPGTRLLVL.